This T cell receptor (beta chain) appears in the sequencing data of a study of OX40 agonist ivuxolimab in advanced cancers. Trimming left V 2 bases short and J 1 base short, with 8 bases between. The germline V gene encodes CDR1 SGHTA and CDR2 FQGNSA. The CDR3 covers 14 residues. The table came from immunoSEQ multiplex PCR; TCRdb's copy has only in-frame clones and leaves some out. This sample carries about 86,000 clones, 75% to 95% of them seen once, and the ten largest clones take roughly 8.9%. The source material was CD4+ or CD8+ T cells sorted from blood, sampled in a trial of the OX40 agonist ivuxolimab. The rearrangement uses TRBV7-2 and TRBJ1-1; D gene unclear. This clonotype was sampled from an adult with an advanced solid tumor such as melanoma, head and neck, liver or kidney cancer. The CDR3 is CASSLLNKNTEAFF. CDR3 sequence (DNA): TGTGCCAGCAGCTTACTCAACAAGAACACTGAAGCTTTCTTT. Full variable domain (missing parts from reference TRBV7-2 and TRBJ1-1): GAGVSQSPSNKVTEKGKDVELRCDPISGHTALYWYRQSLGQGLEFLIYFQGNSAPDKSGLPSDRFSAERTGGSVSTLTIQRTQQEDSAVYLCASSLLNKNTEAFFGQGTRLTVV.